Below, 21 T cell receptor beta chains from the same sample are listed, as sequenced in a study of PD-1 blockade in classical Hodgkin lymphoma. This table comes from immunoSEQ multiplex PCR, and its TCRdb copy is limited to in-frame clones, with some not included. This table has approximately 9,800 clones, 74% appearing once. Each and every patient relapsed after autologous stem cell transplantation, and patients got differing brentuximab vedotin exposure. Isolation of CD4+ T cells from thawed PBMCs was performed by magnetic negative selection. Specimen: CD4+ T cells from blood, collected at baseline. The receptors derive from a human donor with classical Hodgkin lymphoma.

The chain recombines TRBV29-1 with TRBJ2-1; D tentatively fits TRBD1 or TRBD2 (6 bases each). The CDR3 is 15 amino acids. Germline V gives CDR1 SQVTM, CDR2 ANQGSEA. V was pared by 7 bases and J by 7 bases, with 23 bases between. The CDR3 DNA follows: TGCAGCGCCAAAGTTAGGCCAGGGGAGGTTAATGAGCAGTTCTTC. Its translation is CSAKVRPGEVNEQFF.

This chain uses TRBV7-9 with TRBJ1-1; maybe TRBD1 (6 bases). The CDR3 sequence is 10 residues long. The V end lost 11 bases, the J end lost 7 bases, and 11 bases lay between the germline ends. Looked up from germline, CDR1 is SEHNR and CDR2 is FQNEAQ (reference sequence). Here the CDR3 reads CAGGHGEAFF. CDR3 nucleotides: TGTGCCGGGGGACATGGTGAAGCTTTCTTT.

This clone occurred a few times. This sequence joins TRBV5-1 and TRBJ2-7; 8 bases match TRBD1. CDR1 and CDR2 from the germline V gene are SGHRS and YFSETQ. The CDR3 consists of 15 residues. V lost 5 bases, J lost 1 base, and 8 bases stayed unmatched. The CDR3 DNA reads as TGCGCCAGCAGAGCGGACAGGGAAAGATCCTACGAGCAGTACTTC. This codes for CASRADRERSYEQYF.

This clone appeared a single time. The V and J genes are TRBV10-3 and TRBJ2-1, with 7 bases that match TRBD2. CDR1 is ENHRY, CDR2 SYGVKD, per germline. V shed 7 bases and J 5 bases; nucleotides not matched to a gene: 8. This CDR3 region has 14 residues. The CDR3 loop is CAIKEGGTNNEQFF. As DNA, the CDR3 is TGTGCCATCAAGGAGGGAGGGACTAACAATGAGCAGTTCTTC.

The chain joins TRBV19 to TRBJ2-1; 7 nucleotides align to TRBD1. J lost 4 bases, V lost 3 bases, and 6 bases had no gene match. The CDR3 covers 15 residues. CDR1 is LNHDA and CDR2 is SQIVND in the germline V gene (reference sequence). In DNA form, the CDR3 reads TGTGCCAGTAGTATGCGGACAGGATCGTACAATGAGCAGTTCTTC. Residues: CASSMRTGSYNEQFF.

This chain connects TRBV5-1 to TRBJ2-1, with TRBD2 identical over 10 bases. Germline CDR1 reads SGHRS; CDR2 reads YFSETQ. The CDR3 has 14 residues. V trimming: 4 bases; J trimming: 7 bases; junction bases outside the gene matches: 5. CDR3 in DNA: TGCGCCAGCAGCCCAGCGGGAGGGATGAATGAGCAGTTCTTC. It is translated as CASSPAGGMNEQFF.

The DNA for the CDR3 is TGCGCCAGCAGTCAATCCGCAGAGAAAGAGACCCAGTACTTC. This sequence encodes CASSQSAEKETQYF. This rearrangement joins TRBV23-1 to TRBJ2-5; D unclear. TRBV23-1 carries the ORF label, with uncertain function. This CDR3 is built from 14 residues. Trimming removed 0 bases from V and 3 bases from J, with 8 bases in between.

This clone came up a few times. This rearrangement joins TRBV4-2 to TRBJ2-7; possible D gene TRBD1, 6 bases. This CDR3 contains 15 residues. Trimming removed 3 bases from V and 1 base from J, with 13 bases in between. Germline V gene lookup returns CDR1 LGHNA and CDR2 YNFKEQ. CDR3 region: CASSHEQGASYEQYF. CDR3 DNA: TGTGCCAGCAGCCACGAACAGGGAGCGTCCTACGAGCAGTACTTC.

This chain uses TRBV29-1 with TRBJ2-1; 14 positions agree with TRBD2. This CDR3 contains 16 residues. CDR1 is SQVTM and CDR2 is ANQGSEA in the germline V gene. After removal of 4 bases from V and 3 bases from J, the junction contained 5 bases not matched to a gene. DNA for the CDR3: TGCAGCGTTGGGGGACTAGCGGGAGCCTTCTACAATGAGCAGTTCTTC. Translating gives CSVGGLAGAFYNEQFF.

The table lists this clone with a few counts. The chain links TRBV5-3 to TRBJ2-1, with a possible D match to TRBD1 (5 bases). TRBV5-3 is an ORF, and what it does is uncertain. This CDR3 has 17 amino acids. The V and J ends lost 4 bases and 6 bases respectively, with 23 bases between them. The CDR3 region is CARSKSKQAFSGNEQFF. CDR3 bases: TGTGCCAGAAGCAAATCAAAACAGGCCTTTTCGGGCAATGAGCAGTTCTTC.

The gene calls are TRBV7-9 and TRBJ2-5; TRBD2 agrees at 8 bases. Gene TRBJ2-7 matches the end of the DNA better, so the J call may be wrong. The germline V gene has CDR1 SEHNR and CDR2 FQNEAQ (reference sequence). The CDR3 length is 15 residues. CDR3: CASSSPGLEFHEQYF. CDR3 bases: TGTGCCAGCAGTTCGCCGGGACTAGAGTTTCACGAGCAGTACTTC.

The chain couples TRBV28 to TRBJ2-2; 7 bases line up with TRBD2. The junction had 10 bases not matched to a gene; V was cut back by 7 bases and J by 5 bases. The CDR3 is made up of 15 amino acids. The V gene's germline CDR1 is MDHEN and CDR2 SYDVKM. The CDR3: CASIGGGLRTGELFF. The CDR3 DNA follows: TGTGCCAGCATCGGGGGAGGGCTCCGGACCGGGGAGCTGTTTTTT.

In its sample, this clone was seen once. This sequence joins TRBV5-1 and TRBJ2-5, with a possible D match to TRBD1 (6 bases). The CDR3 totals 18 residues. Germline loops: CDR1 SGHRS, CDR2 YFSETQ. Trimming shortened V by 0 bases and J by 0 bases, and 18 bases separated the two germline ends. CDR3 loop: CASSLAISGEPYQETQYF. Here the CDR3 DNA reads TGCGCCAGCAGCTTGGCCATTTCAGGGGAACCGTACCAAGAGACCCAGTACTTC.

V is TRBV11-2 and J is TRBJ2-7; D not certain. Per germline, CDR1 SGHAT and CDR2 FQNNGV. V was cut by 5 bases and J by 4 bases, with 15 bases left in between. CDR3 length: 14 residues. CDR3 sequence (DNA): TGTGCCAGCAGCCCCCGCGGCTACCAATACGAGCAGTACTTC. Amino acids: CASSPRGYQYEQYF.

By its share, this clone is medium-sized. The V and J genes are TRBV7-9 and TRBJ1-1; D ambiguous. Per germline, CDR1 SEHNR and CDR2 FQNEAQ (reference sequence). V was shortened by 5 bases and J by 4 bases, with 17 bases between the two germline ends. The CDR3 sequence is 15 residues long. Here the CDR3 reads CASSPGRGGSTEAFF. The DNA of the CDR3 is TGTGCCAGCAGCCCAGGACGAGGTGGGTCCACTGAAGCTTTCTTT. Full variable domain (remainder filled in from reference TRBV7-9 and TRBJ1-1): DTGVSQNPRHKITKRGQNVTFRCDPISEHNRLYWYRQTLGQGPEFLTYFQNEAQLEKSRLLSDRFSAERPKGSFSTLEIQRTEQGDSAMYLCASSPGRGGSTEAFFGQGTRLTVV.

J is TRBJ1-2 and V is TRBV25-1, with 9 positions matching TRBD1. The CDR3 is 16 amino acids. Germline V gives CDR1 MGHDK, CDR2 SYGVNS. With V trimmed by 3 bases and J by 5 bases, 10 bases remained unmatched. The CDR3 coding sequence is TGTGCCAGCAGTGACCCGGGACAGGGCTCGACTTATGGCTACACCTTC. Residues: CASSDPGQGSTYGYTF.

The genes are TRBV28 and TRBJ1-1; no clear D. V was clipped by 4 bases and J by 1 base, with 10 bases between them. CDR1 and CDR2 (germline): MDHEN, SYDVKM. The CDR3 spans 14 residues. The CDR3: CASSSTLGNTEAFF. In nucleotides, the CDR3 is TGTGCCAGCAGTTCGACTCTGGGGAACACTGAAGCTTTCTTT. Variable domain in full (rest from reference TRBV28 and TRBJ1-1): DVKVTQSSRYLVKRTGEKVFLECVQDMDHENMFWYRQDPGLGLRLIYFSYDVKMKEKGDIPEGYSVSREKKERFSLILESASTNQTSMYLCASSSTLGNTEAFFGQGTRLTVV.

The gene calls are TRBV10-3 and TRBJ1-2, with 11 bases lining up with TRBD1. The CDR3 extends over 12 amino acids. Trimming removed 10 bases from V and 5 bases from J; junction bases left unmatched: 3. The germline V gene encodes CDR1 ENHRY and CDR2 SYGVKD. CDR3 nucleotides: TGTGCCACGGGGGACAGGGGGTATGGCTACACCTTC. This codes for CATGDRGYGYTF.

The V call is TRBV18, the J call TRBJ1-4; D gene ambiguous. The CDR3 is 14 amino acids. The ends were cut back, 6 bases at V and 2 bases at J, with 10 bases in the middle. The germline V gene has CDR1 KGHSH and CDR2 LQKENI. CDR3: CASSRGGTNEKLFF. DNA for the CDR3: TGTGCCAGCTCCCGTGGAGGGACTAATGAAAAACTGTTTTTT. Supplemented by reference TRBV18 and TRBJ1-4, the full variable domain reads NAGVMQNPRHLVRRRGQEARLRCSPMKGHSHVYWYRQLPEEGLKFMVYLQKENIIDESGMPKERFSAEFPKEGPSILRIQQVVRGDSAAYFCASSRGGTNEKLFFGSGTQLSVL.

V and J are TRBV6-6 and TRBJ2-5; D is undetermined. The germline V and J ends were trimmed by 7 bases and 5 bases, with 14 bases remaining between them. The CDR3 has 13 residues. Germline CDR1 MNHNY, CDR2 SVGAGI (reference sequence). CDR3 in DNA: TGTGCCAGCATGGGCGGTAATGAGGAGACCCAGTACTTC. Amino acids: CASMGGNEETQYF.

The chain has TRBV9 and TRBJ1-5; D perhaps matches TRBD1 (5 bases). There are 14 residues in the CDR3. V lost 0 bases and J 7 bases, leaving 11 bases between the germline ends. CDR1 SGDLS and CDR2 YYNGEE come from the germline V gene. The CDR3 nucleotides read TGTGCCAGCAGCGTAGACCTCCAGGGCCAGCCCCAGCATTTT. It translates to CASSVDLQGQPQHF.